The 18 T cell receptor beta chains reported below all come from one sample, sequenced in a study of T-cell memory formation after mild COVID-19. TCRdb re-called the 5' RACE reads through MiXCR, storing one row per CDR3 protein. The sample holds around 300,000 distinct CDR3 sequences, about 13% seen once. Sequencing was done on a sample of PBMCs or a T cell subset sorted from them (not recorded which). The source is a young man who had mild COVID-19 (a few samples of this study predate the infection). Cell type and time point are not known.

This chain connects TRBV3-1 to TRBJ2-1; no reliable D call. Trimming shortened V by 1 base and J by 4 bases, and 8 bases separated the two germline ends. Germline V gene lookup returns CDR1 LGHDT and CDR2 YNNKEL (reference sequence). This CDR3 region has 14 residues. DNA for the CDR3: TGTGCCAGCAGCCAAGTTAACAGTTACAATGAGCAGTTCTTC. It encodes CASSQVNSYNEQFF.

The chain joins TRBV12-3 or TRBV12-4 to TRBJ1-1; D is unclear. Trimming pared 4 bases from V and 10 bases from J, leaving 19 bases between. This CDR3 region has 14 residues. CDR3 loop: CASSSDGLTRRAFF. The CDR3 DNA reads as TGTGCCAGCAGTTCTGACGGGCTTACGCGTCGAGCTTTCTTT.

The V gene is TRBV20-1, the J gene TRBJ1-2; possibly TRBD1 for D (5 bases). Germline V lookup: CDR1 DFQATT, CDR2 SNEGSKA (reference sequence). The CDR3 runs to 13 residues. V was clipped by 5 bases and J by 7 bases, with 17 bases between them. Here the CDR3 reads CSAGAPWGTGYTF. As DNA, the CDR3 is TGCAGTGCTGGAGCCCCGTGGGGGACTGGCTACACCTTC.

The rearrangement links TRBV28 to TRBJ2-4; weak D call: TRBD1 (5 bases). The CDR3 has 15 amino acids. Between the trimmed V and J ends, which lost 7 bases and 3 bases, there was a span of 16 bases. CDR1 is MDHEN and CDR2 is SYDVKM in the germline V gene. The chain's CDR3 is CASNPTAWGKNIQYF. DNA for the CDR3: TGTGCCAGCAACCCGACAGCCTGGGGCAAAAACATTCAGTACTTC.

There are many counts of this clonotype. The chain couples TRBV7-2 to TRBJ2-2, with D unclear. V was shortened by 5 bases and J by 0 bases, with 1 base between the two germline ends. This CDR3 has 12 residues. The germline gives CDR1 SGHTA, CDR2 FQGNSA. In nucleotides, the CDR3 is TGTGCCAGCAGCCCGAACACCGGGGAGCTGTTTTTT. As protein: CASSPNTGELFF.

This clonotype was counted at least ten times. The gene calls are TRBV6-5 and TRBJ2-4, with no clear D. Trimming left V 7 bases short and J 0 bases short, with 7 bases between. The CDR3 runs 13 residues. The V gene's germline CDR1 is MNHEY and CDR2 SVGAGI. The CDR3 bases are TGTGCCAGCAAGGAATTAGCCAAAAACATTCAGTACTTC. Translation: CASKELAKNIQYF.

This clonotype was counted a few times. The genes are TRBV20-1 and TRBJ2-7, with 8 positions matching TRBD2. The CDR3 is made up of 16 amino acids. After removal of 1 base from V and 0 bases from J, the junction contained 8 bases not matched to a gene. Germline lookup yields CDR1 DFQATT and CDR2 SNEGSKA (reference sequence). In nucleotides, the CDR3 is TGCAGTGCTAGAGTCCCCCTAGCGGGCAGCTCCTACGAGCAGTACTTC. Protein: CSARVPLAGSSYEQYF.

This chain links TRBV7-9 with TRBJ2-3, with unresolved D. The CDR3 covers 14 residues. The V and J ends lost 5 bases and 2 bases respectively, with 11 bases between them. Germline V lookup: CDR1 SEHNR, CDR2 FQNEAQ (reference sequence). CDR3 in DNA: TGTGCCAGCAGCCCCTATCTGAACACAGATACGCAGTATTTT. Translating gives CASSPYLNTDTQYF.

The chain has TRBV4-3 and TRBJ2-2, with D uncertain. CDR3 length: 15 residues. Trimming left V 3 bases short and J 4 bases short, with 12 bases between. Germline V gene sequence: CDR1 LGHNA, CDR2 YSLEER. The CDR3 protein is CASSQWLEPTGELFF. The CDR3 nucleotides read TGCGCCAGCAGCCAGTGGCTTGAACCCACCGGGGAGCTGTTTTTT.

This clonotype was counted ten times or more. This chain connects TRBV12-3 or TRBV12-4 to TRBJ2-3; TRBD2 matches at 8 bases. V was clipped by 6 bases and J by 3 bases; unmatched bases: 8. The CDR3 covers 15 residues. The CDR3 protein is CASRPPGLETDTQYF. The CDR3 nucleotides are TGTGCCAGCAGGCCCCCGGGACTAGAAACAGATACGCAGTATTTT.

In its sample, this clonotype was seen many times. This chain links TRBV12-3 or TRBV12-4 with TRBJ2-2; D is unclear. V lost 7 bases and J lost 1, with 13 bases in between. The CDR3 has 15 residues. CDR3 protein: CASTSRALNTGELFF. The CDR3, as DNA: TGTGCCAGCACCTCCCGGGCCCTGAACACCGGGGAGCTGTTTTTT.

This clonotype was counted only a few times. The rearrangement links TRBV7-9 to TRBJ2-1; no reliable D call. The V gene lost 0 bases and the J gene lost 5 bases, with 11 bases spanning the gap. CDR3 length equals 15 residues. Germline CDR1 SEHNR, CDR2 FQNEAQ (reference sequence). The CDR3 reads CASSLAGRAHNEQFF. The CDR3 DNA follows: TGTGCCAGCAGCTTAGCTGGTCGGGCCCACAATGAGCAGTTCTTC.

A word on this clonotype: A much larger clone differs from this one at a single base, so this may be a read error. This chain joins TRBV20-1 and TRBJ2-3; TRBD2 matches at 7 bases. The CDR3 has 15 amino acids. J lost 0 bases, V lost 5 bases, and 8 bases had no gene match. Germline CDR1 is DFQATT and CDR2 is SNEGSKA (reference sequence). CDR3 coding DNA: TGCAGTGCTGGTGTCGGGGGGTCTAGCACAGATACGCAGTATTTT. Translated, it gives CSAGVGGSSTDTQYF.

This clonotype came up many times. The chain links TRBV5-1 to TRBJ1-1; 8 bases line up with TRBD1. The CDR3 length is 16 residues. The trim removed 5 bases at V and 11 bases at J, leaving 20 bases unmatched. Per the germline V gene, CDR1 is SGHRS and CDR2 is YFSETQ. CDR3 loop: CASRASIGQGHFPAFF. As DNA, the CDR3 is TGCGCCAGCAGGGCTAGCATCGGACAGGGCCACTTTCCGGCTTTCTTT.

CDR3 coding DNA: TGTGCCAGCAGTTTAGTGCACCAAGAGACCCAGTACTTC. Encoded protein: CASSLVHQETQYF. The chain recombines TRBV27 with TRBJ2-5, with unresolved D. V lost 2 bases, J lost 0 bases, and 4 bases lay in between. Germline V gene lookup returns CDR1 MNHEY and CDR2 SMNVEV (reference sequence). This CDR3 has 13 amino acids.

This chain joins TRBV6-1 and TRBJ2-5; 8 bases line up with TRBD1. CDR3 length: 13 amino acids. With V trimmed by 6 bases and J by 2 bases, 2 bases remained unmatched. Germline V gene data show CDR1 as MNHNS and CDR2 as SASEGT. In DNA, the CDR3 is TGTGCCAGCAGAAGGACAGGGCAAGAGACCCAGTACTTC. Protein product: CASRRTGQETQYF.

V usage is TRBV10-3 and J usage is TRBJ2-5; 7 nucleotides match TRBD2. V was pared by 8 bases and J by 5 bases, with 5 bases of the junction left unmatched. The CDR3 spans 12 residues. Germline CDR1 reads ENHRY; CDR2 reads SYGVKD. CDR3 sequence reads: CAILRGVETQYF. As DNA, the CDR3 is TGTGCCATCCTCCGGGGGGTGGAGACCCAGTACTTC.

The chain couples TRBV20-1 to TRBJ1-5; TRBD1 matches 9 bases. Trimming took 7 bases from V and 0 from J; bases not matched to a gene: 10. The CDR3 extends over 16 amino acids. Germline CDR1 is DFQATT and CDR2 is SNEGSKA (reference sequence). The CDR3 loop reads CSGIFGTGNSNQPQHF. The CDR3 DNA sequence: TGCAGTGGCATATTCGGGACAGGGAATAGCAATCAGCCCCAGCATTTT.